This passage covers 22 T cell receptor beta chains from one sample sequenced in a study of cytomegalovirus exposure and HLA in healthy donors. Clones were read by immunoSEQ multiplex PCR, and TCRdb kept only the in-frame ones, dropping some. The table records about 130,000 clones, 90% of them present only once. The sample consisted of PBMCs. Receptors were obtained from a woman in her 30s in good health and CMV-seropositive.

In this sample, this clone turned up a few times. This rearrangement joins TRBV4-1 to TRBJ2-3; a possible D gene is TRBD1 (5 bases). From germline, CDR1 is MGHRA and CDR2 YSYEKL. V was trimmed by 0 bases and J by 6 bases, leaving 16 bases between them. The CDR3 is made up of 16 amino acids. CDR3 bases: TGCGCCAGCAGCCAAGATCGGACGGTACAGGTGGATACGCAGTATTTT. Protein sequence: CASSQDRTVQVDTQYF.

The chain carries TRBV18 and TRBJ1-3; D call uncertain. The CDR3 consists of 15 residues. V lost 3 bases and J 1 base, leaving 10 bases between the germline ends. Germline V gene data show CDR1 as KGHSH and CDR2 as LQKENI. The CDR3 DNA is TGTGCCAGCTCACCCGTCCCCAGATCTGGAAACACCATATATTTT. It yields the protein CASSPVPRSGNTIYF.

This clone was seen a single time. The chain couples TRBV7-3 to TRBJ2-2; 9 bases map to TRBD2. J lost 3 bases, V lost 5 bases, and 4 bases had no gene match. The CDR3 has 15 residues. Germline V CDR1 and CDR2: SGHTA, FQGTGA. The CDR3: CASSPSGRYTGELFF. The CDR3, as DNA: TGTGCCAGCAGCCCGAGCGGGAGGTACACCGGGGAGCTGTTTTTT.

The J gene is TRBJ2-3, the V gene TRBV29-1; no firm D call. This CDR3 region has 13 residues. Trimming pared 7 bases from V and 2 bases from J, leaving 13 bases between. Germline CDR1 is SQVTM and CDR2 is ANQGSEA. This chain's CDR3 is CSAVRRDTDTQYF. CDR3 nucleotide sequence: TGCAGCGCCGTGCGGCGAGACACAGATACGCAGTATTTT.

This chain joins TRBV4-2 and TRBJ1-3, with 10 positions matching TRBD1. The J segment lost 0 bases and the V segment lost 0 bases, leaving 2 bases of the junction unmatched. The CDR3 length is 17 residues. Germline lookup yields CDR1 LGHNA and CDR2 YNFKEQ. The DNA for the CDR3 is TGTGCCAGCAGCCAAGAGGACAGGGGGAGCTCTGGAAACACCATATATTTT. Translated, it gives CASSQEDRGSSGNTIYF.

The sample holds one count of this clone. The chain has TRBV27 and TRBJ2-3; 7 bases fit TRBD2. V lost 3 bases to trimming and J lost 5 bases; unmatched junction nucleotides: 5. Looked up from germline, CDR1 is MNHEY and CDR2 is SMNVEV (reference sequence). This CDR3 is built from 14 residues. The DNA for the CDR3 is TGTGCCAGCAGTTTTTCTAGCGGACAAGATACGCAGTATTTT. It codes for CASSFSSGQDTQYF.

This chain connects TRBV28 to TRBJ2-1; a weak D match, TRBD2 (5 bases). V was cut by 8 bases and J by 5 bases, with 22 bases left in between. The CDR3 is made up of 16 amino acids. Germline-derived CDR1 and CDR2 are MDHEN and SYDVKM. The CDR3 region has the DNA TGTGCCAGCCCAATAGGATTCCGAGGGTCCGACAATGAGCAGTTCTTC. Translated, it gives CASPIGFRGSDNEQFF.

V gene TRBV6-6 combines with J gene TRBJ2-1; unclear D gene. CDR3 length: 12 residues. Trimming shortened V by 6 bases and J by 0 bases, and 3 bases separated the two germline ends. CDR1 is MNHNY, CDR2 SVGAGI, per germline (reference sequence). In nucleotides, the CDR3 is TGTGCCAGCAGCGGCTCCTACAATGAGCAGTTCTTC. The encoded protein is CASSGSYNEQFF.

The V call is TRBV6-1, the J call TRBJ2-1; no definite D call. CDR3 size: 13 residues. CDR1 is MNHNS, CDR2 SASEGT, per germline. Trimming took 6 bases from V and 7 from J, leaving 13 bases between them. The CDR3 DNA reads TGTGCCAGCAGGGCTCCTGACTGGAATGAGCAGTTCTTC. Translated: CASRAPDWNEQFF.

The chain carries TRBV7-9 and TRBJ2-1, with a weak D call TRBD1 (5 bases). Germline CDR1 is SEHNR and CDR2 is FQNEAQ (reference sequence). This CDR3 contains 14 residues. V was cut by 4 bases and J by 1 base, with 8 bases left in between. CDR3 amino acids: CASSSDSSYNEQFF. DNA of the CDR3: TGTGCCAGCAGCTCTGACAGTTCCTACAATGAGCAGTTCTTC.

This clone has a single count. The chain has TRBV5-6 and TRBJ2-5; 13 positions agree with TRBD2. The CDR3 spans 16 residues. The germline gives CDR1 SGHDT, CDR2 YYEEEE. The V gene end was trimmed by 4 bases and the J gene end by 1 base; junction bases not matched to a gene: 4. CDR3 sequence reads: CASSLWTSGGQETQYF. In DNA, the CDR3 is TGTGCCAGCAGCCTGTGGACTAGCGGGGGCCAAGAGACCCAGTACTTC.

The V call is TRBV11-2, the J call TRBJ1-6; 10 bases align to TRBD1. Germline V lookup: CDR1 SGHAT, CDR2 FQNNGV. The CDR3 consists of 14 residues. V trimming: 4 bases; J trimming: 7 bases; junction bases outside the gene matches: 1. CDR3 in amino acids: CASSSTGGNSPLHF. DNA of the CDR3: TGTGCCAGCAGCTCGACAGGGGGCAATTCACCCCTCCACTTT.

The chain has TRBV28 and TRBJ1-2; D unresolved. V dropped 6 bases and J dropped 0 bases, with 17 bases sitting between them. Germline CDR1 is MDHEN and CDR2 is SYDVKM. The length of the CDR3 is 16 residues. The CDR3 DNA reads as TGTGCCAGCAGCCTTTACAACCCCCCCACTAACTATGGCTACACCTTC. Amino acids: CASSLYNPPTNYGYTF.

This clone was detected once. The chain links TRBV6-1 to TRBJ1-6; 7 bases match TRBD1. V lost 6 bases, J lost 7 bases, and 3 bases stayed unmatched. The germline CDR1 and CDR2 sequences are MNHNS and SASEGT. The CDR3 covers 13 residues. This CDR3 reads CASREQGNSPLHF. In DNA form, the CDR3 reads TGTGCCAGCAGGGAACAGGGGAATTCACCCCTCCACTTT.

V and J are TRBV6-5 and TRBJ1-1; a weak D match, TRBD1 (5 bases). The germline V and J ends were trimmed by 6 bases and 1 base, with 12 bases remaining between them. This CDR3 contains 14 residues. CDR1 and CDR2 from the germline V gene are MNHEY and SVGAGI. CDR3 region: CASRGEGANTEAFF. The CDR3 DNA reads TGTGCCAGCAGAGGAGAAGGGGCGAACACTGAAGCTTTCTTT.

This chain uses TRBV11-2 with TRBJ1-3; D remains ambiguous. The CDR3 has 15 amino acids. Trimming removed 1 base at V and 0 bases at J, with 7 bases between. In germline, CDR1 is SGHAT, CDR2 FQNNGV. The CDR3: CASSLVSGSGNTIYF. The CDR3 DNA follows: TGTGCCAGCAGCTTAGTCTCAGGCTCTGGAAACACCATATATTTT.

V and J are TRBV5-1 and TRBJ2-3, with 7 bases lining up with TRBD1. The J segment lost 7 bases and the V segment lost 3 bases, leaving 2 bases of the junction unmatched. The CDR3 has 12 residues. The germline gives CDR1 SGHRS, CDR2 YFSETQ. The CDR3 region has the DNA TGCGCCAGCAGCTCGGGACAGCATACGCAGTATTTT. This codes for CASSSGQHTQYF.

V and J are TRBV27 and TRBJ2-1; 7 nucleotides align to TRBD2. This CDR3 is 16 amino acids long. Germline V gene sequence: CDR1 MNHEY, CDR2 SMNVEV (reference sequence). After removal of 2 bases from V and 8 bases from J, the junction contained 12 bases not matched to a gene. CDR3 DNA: TGTGCCAGCAGTTTAGCGGGAGTATCCTCTGCACATGAGCAGTTCTTC. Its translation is CASSLAGVSSAHEQFF.

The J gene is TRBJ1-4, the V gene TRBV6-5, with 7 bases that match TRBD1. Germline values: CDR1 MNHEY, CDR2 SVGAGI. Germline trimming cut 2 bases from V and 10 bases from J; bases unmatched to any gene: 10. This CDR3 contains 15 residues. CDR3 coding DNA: TGTGCCAGCAGTTACCGTGGGACCCCAGGGGGAAAACTGTTTTTT. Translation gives CASSYRGTPGGKLFF.

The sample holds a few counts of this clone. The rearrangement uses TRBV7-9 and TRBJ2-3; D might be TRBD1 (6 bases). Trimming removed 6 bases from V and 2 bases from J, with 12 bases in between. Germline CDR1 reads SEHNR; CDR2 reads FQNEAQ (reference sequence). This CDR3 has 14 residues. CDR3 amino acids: CASRHQGFTDTQYF. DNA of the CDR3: TGTGCCAGCAGACACCAGGGGTTCACAGATACGCAGTATTTT.

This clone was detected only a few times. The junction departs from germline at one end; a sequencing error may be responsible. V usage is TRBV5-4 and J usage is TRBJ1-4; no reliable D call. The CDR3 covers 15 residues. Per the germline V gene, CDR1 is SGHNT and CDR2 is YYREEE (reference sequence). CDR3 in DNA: TGTACCAGCAGTTCAACCGTCGGGGCTAATGAAAAACTGTTTTTT. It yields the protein CTSSSTVGANEKLFF.

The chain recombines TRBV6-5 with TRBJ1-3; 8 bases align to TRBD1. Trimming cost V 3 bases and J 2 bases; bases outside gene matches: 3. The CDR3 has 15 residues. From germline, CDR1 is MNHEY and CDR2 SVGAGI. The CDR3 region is CASSYSDRAGNTIYF. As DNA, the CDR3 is TGTGCCAGCAGTTATTCGGACAGGGCTGGAAACACCATATATTTT.